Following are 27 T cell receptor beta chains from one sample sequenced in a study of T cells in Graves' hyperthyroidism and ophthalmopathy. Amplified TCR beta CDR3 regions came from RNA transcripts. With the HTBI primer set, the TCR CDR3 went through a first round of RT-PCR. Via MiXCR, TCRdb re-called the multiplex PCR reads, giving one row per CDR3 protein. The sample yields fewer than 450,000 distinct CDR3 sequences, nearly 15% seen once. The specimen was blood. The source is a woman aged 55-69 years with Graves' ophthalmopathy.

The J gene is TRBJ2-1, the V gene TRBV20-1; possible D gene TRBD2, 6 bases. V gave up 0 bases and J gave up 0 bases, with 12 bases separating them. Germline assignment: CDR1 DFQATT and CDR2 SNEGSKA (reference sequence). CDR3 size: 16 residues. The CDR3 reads CSAREPSVPSYNEQFF. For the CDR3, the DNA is TGCAGTGCTAGAGAACCTAGCGTACCCTCCTACAATGAGCAGTTCTTC.

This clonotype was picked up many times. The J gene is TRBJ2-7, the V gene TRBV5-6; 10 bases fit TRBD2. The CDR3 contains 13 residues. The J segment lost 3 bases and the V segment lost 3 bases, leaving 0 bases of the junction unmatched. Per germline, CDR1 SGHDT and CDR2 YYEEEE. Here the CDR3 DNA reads TGTGCCAGCAGCTGGACTAGCGGCTACGAGCAGTACTTC. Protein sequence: CASSWTSGYEQYF.

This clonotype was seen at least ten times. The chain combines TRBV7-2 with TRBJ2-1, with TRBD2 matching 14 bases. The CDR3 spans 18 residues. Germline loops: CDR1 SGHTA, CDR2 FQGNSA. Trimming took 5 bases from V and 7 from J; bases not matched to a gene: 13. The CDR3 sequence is CASSTPPGTSGRYNEQFF. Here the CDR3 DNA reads TGTGCCAGCAGCACTCCCCCCGGGACTAGCGGGAGATATAATGAGCAGTTCTTC.

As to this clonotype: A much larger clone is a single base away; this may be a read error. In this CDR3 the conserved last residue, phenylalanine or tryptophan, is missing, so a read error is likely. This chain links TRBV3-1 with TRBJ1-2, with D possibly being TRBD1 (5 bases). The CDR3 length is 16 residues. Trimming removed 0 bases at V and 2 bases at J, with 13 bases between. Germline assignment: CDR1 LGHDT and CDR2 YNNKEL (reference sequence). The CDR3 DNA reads TGTGCCAGCAGCCAAGAACTAGCCCGGGGGAACTATGGCTACACCCTC. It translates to CASSQELARGNYGYTL.

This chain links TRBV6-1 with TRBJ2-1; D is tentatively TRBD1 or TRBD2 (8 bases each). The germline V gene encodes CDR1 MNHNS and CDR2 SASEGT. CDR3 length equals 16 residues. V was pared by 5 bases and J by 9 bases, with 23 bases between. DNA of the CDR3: TGTGCCAGCAGTCGGGGACAGGCGGGGGGTAGGGGTGAGCAGTTCTTC. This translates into CASSRGQAGGRGEQFF.

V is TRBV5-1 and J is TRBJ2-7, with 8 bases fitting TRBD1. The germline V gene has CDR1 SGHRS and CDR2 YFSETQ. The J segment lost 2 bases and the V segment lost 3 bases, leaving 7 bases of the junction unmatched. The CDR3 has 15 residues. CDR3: CASSSLGTGPYEQYF. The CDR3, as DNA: TGCGCCAGCAGCTCCCTCGGGACAGGACCCTACGAGCAGTACTTC.

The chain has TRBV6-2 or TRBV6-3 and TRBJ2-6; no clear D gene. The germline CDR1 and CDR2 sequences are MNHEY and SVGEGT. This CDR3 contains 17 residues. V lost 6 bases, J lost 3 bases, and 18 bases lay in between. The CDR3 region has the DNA TGTGCCAGCAGCGACTCCGCGGCGGTTCTTGGGGCCAACGTCCTGACTTTC. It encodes CASSDSAAVLGANVLTF.

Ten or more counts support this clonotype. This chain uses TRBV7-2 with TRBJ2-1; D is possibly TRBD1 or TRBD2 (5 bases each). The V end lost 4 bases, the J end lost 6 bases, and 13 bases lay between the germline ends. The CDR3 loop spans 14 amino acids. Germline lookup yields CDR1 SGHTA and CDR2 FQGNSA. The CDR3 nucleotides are TGTGCCAGCAGCTCCAGCTGGGGACGCAATGAGCAGTTCTTC. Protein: CASSSSWGRNEQFF. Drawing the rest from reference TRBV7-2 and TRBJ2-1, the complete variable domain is GAGVSQSPSNKVTEKGKDVELRCDPISGHTALYWYRQSLGQGLEFLIYFQGNSAPDKSGLPSDRFSAERTGGSVSTLTIQRTQQEDSAVYLCASSSSWGRNEQFFGPGTRLTVL.

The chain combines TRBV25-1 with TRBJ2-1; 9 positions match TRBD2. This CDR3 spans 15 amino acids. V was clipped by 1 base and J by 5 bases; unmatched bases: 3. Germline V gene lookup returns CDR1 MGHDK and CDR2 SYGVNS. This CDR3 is CASSESSSGNNEQFF. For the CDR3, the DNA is TGTGCCAGCAGTGAATCGTCTAGCGGGAACAATGAGCAGTTCTTC.

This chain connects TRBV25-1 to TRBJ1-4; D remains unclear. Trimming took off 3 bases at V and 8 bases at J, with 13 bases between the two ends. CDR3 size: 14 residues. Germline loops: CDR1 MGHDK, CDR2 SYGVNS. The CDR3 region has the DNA TGTGCCAGCAGTGAGACATTAATGAGCGAAAAACTGTTTTTT. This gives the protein CASSETLMSEKLFF.

The CDR3 loop is CASSEYREAFF. In DNA form, the CDR3 reads TGTGCCAGCAGTGAATATAGGGAAGCTTTCTTT. V and J are TRBV25-1 and TRBJ1-1; D not certain. Germline lookup yields CDR1 MGHDK and CDR2 SYGVNS. The length of the CDR3 is 11 residues. V lost 0 bases, J lost 8 bases, and 4 bases lay in between.

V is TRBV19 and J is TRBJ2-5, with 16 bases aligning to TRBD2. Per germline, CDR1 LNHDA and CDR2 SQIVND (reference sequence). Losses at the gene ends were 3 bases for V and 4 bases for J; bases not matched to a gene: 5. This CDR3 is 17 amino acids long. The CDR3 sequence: CASSIGTSGRVGETQYF. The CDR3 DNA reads TGTGCCAGTAGTATCGGGACTAGCGGGAGGGTGGGAGAGACCCAGTACTTC.

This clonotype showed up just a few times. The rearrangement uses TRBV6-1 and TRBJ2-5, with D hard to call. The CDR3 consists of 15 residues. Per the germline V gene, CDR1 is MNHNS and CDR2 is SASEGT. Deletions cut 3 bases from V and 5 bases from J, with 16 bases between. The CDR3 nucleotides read TGTGCCAGCAGTGACTCCACCCTTAGCCGTGAGACCCAGTACTTC. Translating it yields CASSDSTLSRETQYF.

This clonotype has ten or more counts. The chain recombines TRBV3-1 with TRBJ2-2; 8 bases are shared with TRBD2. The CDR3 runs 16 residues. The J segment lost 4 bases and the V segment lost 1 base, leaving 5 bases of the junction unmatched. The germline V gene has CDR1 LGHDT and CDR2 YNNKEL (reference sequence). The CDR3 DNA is TGTGCCAGCAGCCAAGGTAGCGGGATAGCCACCGGGGAGCTGTTTTTT. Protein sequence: CASSQGSGIATGELFF.

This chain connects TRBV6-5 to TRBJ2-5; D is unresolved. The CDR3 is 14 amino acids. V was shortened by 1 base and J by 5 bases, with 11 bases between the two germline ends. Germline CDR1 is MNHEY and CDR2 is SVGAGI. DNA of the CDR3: TGTGCCAGCAGTTACTTCCCGGACGGCGAGACCCAGTACTTC. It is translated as CASSYFPDGETQYF.

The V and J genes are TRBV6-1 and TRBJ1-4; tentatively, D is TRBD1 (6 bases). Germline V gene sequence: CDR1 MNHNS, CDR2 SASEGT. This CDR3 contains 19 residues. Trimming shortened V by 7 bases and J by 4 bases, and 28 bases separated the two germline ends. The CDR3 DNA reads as TGTGCCAGCACTCGCAGCCCTTTTAGAGGACAGCGAATTAATGAAAAACTGTTTTTT. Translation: CASTRSPFRGQRINEKLFF.

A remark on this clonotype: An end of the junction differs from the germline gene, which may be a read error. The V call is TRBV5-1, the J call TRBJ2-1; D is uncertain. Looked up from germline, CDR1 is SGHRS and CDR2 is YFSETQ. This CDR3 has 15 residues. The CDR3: CASRYESLSYNEQSF. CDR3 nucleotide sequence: TGCGCCAGCAGGTATGAGAGCCTCTCCTACAATGAGCAGTCCTTC.

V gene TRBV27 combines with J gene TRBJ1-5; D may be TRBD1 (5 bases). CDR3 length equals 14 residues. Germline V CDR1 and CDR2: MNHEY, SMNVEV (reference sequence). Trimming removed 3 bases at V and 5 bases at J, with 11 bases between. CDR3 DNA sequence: TGTGCCAGCAGTTTTGAACGAGGGGATCAGCCCCAGCATTTT. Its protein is CASSFERGDQPQHF.

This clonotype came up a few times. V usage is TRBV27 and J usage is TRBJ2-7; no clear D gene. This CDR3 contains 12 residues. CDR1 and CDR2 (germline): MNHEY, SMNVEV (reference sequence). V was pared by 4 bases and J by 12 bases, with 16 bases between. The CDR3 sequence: CASSSGFPARYF. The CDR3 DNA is TGTGCCAGCAGTTCGGGTTTCCCAGCGCGGTACTTC.

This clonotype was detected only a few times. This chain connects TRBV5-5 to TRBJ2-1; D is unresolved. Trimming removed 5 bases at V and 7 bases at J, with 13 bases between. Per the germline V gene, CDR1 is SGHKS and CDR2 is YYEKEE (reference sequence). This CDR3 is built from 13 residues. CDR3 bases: TGTGCCAGCAGTCCATGGACCGGGAATGAGCAGTTCTTC. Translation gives CASSPWTGNEQFF.

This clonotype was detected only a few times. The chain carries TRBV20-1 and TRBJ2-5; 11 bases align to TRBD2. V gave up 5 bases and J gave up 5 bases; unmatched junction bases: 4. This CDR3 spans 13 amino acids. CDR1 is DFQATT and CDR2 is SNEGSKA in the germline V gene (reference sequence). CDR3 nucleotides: TGCAGTGCTGGACTAGCGGGCAGGGAGACCCAGTACTTC. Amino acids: CSAGLAGRETQYF.

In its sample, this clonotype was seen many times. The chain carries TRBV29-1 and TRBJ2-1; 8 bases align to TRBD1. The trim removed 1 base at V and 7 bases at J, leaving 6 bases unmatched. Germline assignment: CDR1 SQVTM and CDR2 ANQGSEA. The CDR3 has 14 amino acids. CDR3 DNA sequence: TGCAGCGTTGAAGGTCAGGGGGCCTGGAATGAGCAGTTCTTC. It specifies CSVEGQGAWNEQFF.

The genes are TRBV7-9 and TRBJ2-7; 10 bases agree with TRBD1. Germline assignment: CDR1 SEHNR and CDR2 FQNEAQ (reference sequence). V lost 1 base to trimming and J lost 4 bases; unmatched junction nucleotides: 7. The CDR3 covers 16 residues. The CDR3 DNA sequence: TGTGCCAGCAGCTTAGAACCCGGGACAGGGGTTTACGAGCAGTACTTC. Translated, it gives CASSLEPGTGVYEQYF.

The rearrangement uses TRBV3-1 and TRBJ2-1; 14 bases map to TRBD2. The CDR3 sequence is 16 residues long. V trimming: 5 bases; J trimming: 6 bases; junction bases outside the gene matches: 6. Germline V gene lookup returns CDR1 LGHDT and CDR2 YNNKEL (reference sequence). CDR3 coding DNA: TGTGCCAGCAGCAGACTAGCGGGAGGGCCTGGCAATGAGCAGTTCTTC. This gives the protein CASSRLAGGPGNEQFF.

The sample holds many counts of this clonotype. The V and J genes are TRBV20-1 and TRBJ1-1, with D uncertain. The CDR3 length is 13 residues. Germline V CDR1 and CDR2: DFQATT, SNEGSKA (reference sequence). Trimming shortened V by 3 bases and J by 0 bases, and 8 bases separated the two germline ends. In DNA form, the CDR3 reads TGCAGTGCTAGGAGCGGAGTGAACACTGAAGCTTTCTTT. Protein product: CSARSGVNTEAFF.

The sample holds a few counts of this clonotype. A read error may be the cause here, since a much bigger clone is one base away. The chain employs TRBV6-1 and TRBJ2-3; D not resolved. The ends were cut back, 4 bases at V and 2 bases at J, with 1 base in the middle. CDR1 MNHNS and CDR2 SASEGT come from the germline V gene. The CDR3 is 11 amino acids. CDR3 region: CASSATDTQYF. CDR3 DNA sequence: TGTGCCAGCAGTGCCACAGATACGCAGTATTTT.

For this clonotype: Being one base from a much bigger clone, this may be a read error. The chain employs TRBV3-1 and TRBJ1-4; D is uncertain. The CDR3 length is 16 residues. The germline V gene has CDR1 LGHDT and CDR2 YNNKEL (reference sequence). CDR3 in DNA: TGTGCCAGCAGCCAAGAGACACACGCAACTAATGAAAAACTGATTTTT. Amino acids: CASSQETHATNEKLIF.